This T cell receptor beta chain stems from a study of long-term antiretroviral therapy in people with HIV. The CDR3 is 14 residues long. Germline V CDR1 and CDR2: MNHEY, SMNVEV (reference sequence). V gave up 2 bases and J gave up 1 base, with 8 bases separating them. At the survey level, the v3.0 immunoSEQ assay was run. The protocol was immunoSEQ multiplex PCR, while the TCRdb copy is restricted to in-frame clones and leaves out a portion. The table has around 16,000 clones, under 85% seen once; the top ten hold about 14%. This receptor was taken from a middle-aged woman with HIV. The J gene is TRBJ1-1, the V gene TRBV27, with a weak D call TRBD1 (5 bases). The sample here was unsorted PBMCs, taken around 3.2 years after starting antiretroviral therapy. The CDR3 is CASSLGAANTEAFF. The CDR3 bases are TGTGCCAGCAGTTTAGGGGCTGCGAACACTGAAGCTTTCTTT.